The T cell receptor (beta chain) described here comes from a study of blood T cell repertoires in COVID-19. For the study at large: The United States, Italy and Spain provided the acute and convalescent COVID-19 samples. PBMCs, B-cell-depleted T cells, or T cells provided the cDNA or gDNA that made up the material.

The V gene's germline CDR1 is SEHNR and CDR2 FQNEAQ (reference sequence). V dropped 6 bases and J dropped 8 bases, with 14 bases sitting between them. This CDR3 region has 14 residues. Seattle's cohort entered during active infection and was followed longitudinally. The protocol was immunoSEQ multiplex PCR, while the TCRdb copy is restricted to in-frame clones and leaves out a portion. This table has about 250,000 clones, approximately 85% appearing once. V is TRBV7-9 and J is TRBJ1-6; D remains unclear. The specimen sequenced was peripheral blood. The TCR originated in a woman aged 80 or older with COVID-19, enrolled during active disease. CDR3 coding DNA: TGTGCCAGCAGTTACGAGGGTCGCGATTCACCCCTCCACTTT. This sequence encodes CASSYEGRDSPLHF.